The rows below give T cell receptor beta chains drawn from one sample of a study of T cell responses to AZD1222 COVID-19 vaccine. Assay: immunoSEQ multiplex PCR; the TCRdb copy retains only in-frame clones and omits some. Among 75,000 or so clones listed, around 93% were seen once. Sequencing was performed on peripheral blood, taken 28 days after the second AZD1222 dose. These TCRs come from an adult who received the AZD1222 COVID-19 vaccine. Each CDR3 is given with its conserved first and last residue. A D gene is named only where the DNA matches it firmly.

D: TRBD1
V: TRBV28
J: TRBJ2-5
CDR3: CASSGQGSETQYF

D: -
V: TRBV28
J: TRBJ1-1
CDR3: CLCGEAFF

D: -
V: TRBV4-3
J: TRBJ1-4
CDR3: CASSQEYRTYEKLFF

D: -
V: TRBV4-1
J: TRBJ2-5
CDR3: CASSPHEGERQETQYF

D: TRBD2
V: TRBV7-3
J: TRBJ2-1
CDR3: CASSTGLAGGPNNEQFF

D: -
V: TRBV5-8
J: TRBJ2-1
CDR3: CASRGAHEQFF

D: -
V: TRBV18
J: TRBJ1-4
CDR3: CASSPQGEEKLFF

D: TRBD2
V: TRBV5-1
J: TRBJ2-5
CDR3: CASSLGLAPQETQYF

D: -
V: TRBV6-2/TRBV6-3
J: TRBJ2-5
CDR3: CASSYSSRGQETQYF

D: -
V: TRBV9
J: TRBJ1-2
CDR3: CASSVDRNYGYTF

D: TRBD1
V: TRBV6-5
J: TRBJ1-2
CDR3: CASSYWTGDGYTF

D: TRBD2
V: TRBV4-2
J: TRBJ2-1
CDR3: CASSQDGASGRTSAGEFF

D: -
V: TRBV11-3
J: TRBJ2-2
CDR3: CASSPAAGGGGELFF

D: -
V: TRBV6-5
J: TRBJ2-7
CDR3: CASSYIQGSYEQYF

D: -
V: TRBV18
J: TRBJ1-5
CDR3: CASSTRDSNQPQHF

D: TRBD2
V: TRBV2
J: TRBJ2-1
CDR3: CASRGTSGGNEQFF

D: -
V: TRBV7-2
J: TRBJ2-7
CDR3: CASSLYSVRSYEQYF

D: -
V: TRBV5-1
J: TRBJ2-7
CDR3: CASSLEGSYEQYF

D: -
V: TRBV6-1
J: TRBJ2-6
CDR3: CASSEIRSGANVLTF

D: -
V: TRBV4-3
J: TRBJ2-5
CDR3: CASSQSTSIEETQYF

D: -
V: TRBV13
J: TRBJ1-6
CDR3: CASSFGREVYTLHF

D: -
V: TRBV7-2
J: TRBJ1-1
CDR3: CASSWVRRGTEAFF

D: -
V: TRBV7-8
J: TRBJ1-1
CDR3: CASSPIQGTEAFF

D: TRBD1
V: TRBV5-1
J: TRBJ1-4
CDR3: CASSTGTGQEKLFF

D: -
V: TRBV9
J: TRBJ1-6
CDR3: CASSVEGSPLHF

D: TRBD2
V: TRBV13
J: TRBJ2-2
CDR3: CASSSPGGGGRANTGELFF

D: TRBD1
V: TRBV27
J: TRBJ1-2
CDR3: CASSLYPLPGQGTNYGYTF

D: -
V: TRBV10-3
J: TRBJ2-3
CDR3: CAISERGTDTQYF

D: -
V: TRBV6-1
J: TRBJ1-1
CDR3: CASSDRVNEAFF

D: -
V: TRBV11-3
J: TRBJ2-3
CDR3: CASSLTVGARDTQYF

D: TRBD1
V: TRBV28
J: TRBJ2-7
CDR3: CASSSYRGTYEQYF

D: -
V: TRBV3-1/TRBV3-2
J: TRBJ2-7
CDR3: CASSQDLVSGHSYEQYF

D: -
V: TRBV9
J: TRBJ1-5
CDR3: CASSPGWGNQPQHF

D: -
V: TRBV7-2
J: TRBJ1-3
CDR3: CASSLVGSGNTIYF

D: -
V: TRBV5-1
J: TRBJ2-1
CDR3: CASSWGDQINEQFF

D: TRBD2
V: TRBV28
J: TRBJ2-3
CDR3: CASSSTSGHTDTQYF

D: TRBD1
V: TRBV5-6
J: TRBJ2-1
CDR3: CASSLDHRGYGNEQFF

D: -
V: TRBV6-2/TRBV6-3
J: TRBJ1-1
CDR3: CASSYAIRGAETEAFF

D: -
V: TRBV9
J: TRBJ1-6
CDR3: CASSPGGNFPLHF

D: TRBD1
V: TRBV6-2/TRBV6-3
J: TRBJ2-7
CDR3: CASSYSSGQGAREQYF

D: TRBD2
V: TRBV6-5
J: TRBJ2-7
CDR3: CASTRAGADEQYF

D: TRBD1
V: TRBV6-1
J: TRBJ1-1
CDR3: CASSESTGEGTEAFF